The present entry profiles one TCR beta chain with its context. Its antigen is unknown. The entry originates in a study of identical twins. The study's findings and limits: Compared with models, monozygotic twins showed more out-of-frame TCR alpha sharing. The study drew conclusions from cross-sectional statistical analysis, not from following the same donors. Insertion counts were lower in abundant cord blood beta clonotypes, a trend that memory repertoires did not show.

V was clipped by 3 bases and J by 7 bases, with 19 bases between them. There are 15 residues in the CDR3. Germline CDR1 is DFQATT and CDR2 is SNEGSKA (reference sequence). cDNA molecules carried unique molecular identifiers, and template switching added a universal primer site. Each CDR3 protein gets one entry after TCRdb re-called the 5' RACE reads with MiXCR. The sample consists of 450,000 to 650,000 distinct CDR3 sequences, 13% to 15% of them appearing once. These data were likewise used in another study, on yellow fever vaccine responses in identical twins.

This TCR was sampled from a woman aged 18-29 years in good health. The V and J genes are TRBV20-1 and TRBJ1-5; D not resolved. Sequencing used CD4+ T cells sorted from blood. The CDR3 loop reads CSASFPNRQDQPQHF. The CDR3 region has the DNA TGCAGTGCTAGCTTCCCAAACCGGCAGGACCAGCCCCAGCATTTT.